The 30 T cell receptor beta chains below were found in one sample sequenced in a study of CD8 T cells in Susac syndrome. When the RNA was reverse transcribed, random hexamers were used with an input of about 0.5 to 1 ug. TCRdb re-called the immunoSEQ multiplex PCR reads with MiXCR, one entry per CDR3 protein. The table records fewer than 65,000 distinct CDR3 sequences, approximately 92% of them present only once. The sample taken for sequencing was CD8+ T cells from PBMCs. The receptors here all came from a human donor in good health.

This chain links TRBV4-3 with TRBJ2-7; the D is unclear. Germline V gives CDR1 LGHNA, CDR2 YSLEER. The CDR3 length is 15 residues. Between the trimmed V and J ends, which lost 0 bases and 4 bases, there was a span of 13 bases. CDR3: CASSQDRFPQYEQYF. CDR3 bases: TGCGCCAGCAGCCAAGATCGCTTCCCCCAGTACGAGCAGTACTTC.

The gene calls are TRBV5-1 and TRBJ1-4; D ambiguous. In germline, CDR1 is SGHRS, CDR2 YFSETQ. The CDR3 has 15 residues. Trimming shortened V by 0 bases and J by 0 bases, and 6 bases separated the two germline ends. The CDR3 nucleotides read TGCGCCAGCAGCTTGGAGCCTGCAACTAATGAAAAACTGTTTTTT. Its protein is CASSLEPATNEKLFF.

CDR3 sequence reads: CASSPRTGGNEQFF. CDR3 DNA sequence: TGTGCCAGCAGCCCGAGGACAGGGGGCAATGAGCAGTTCTTC. The rearrangement links TRBV3-1 to TRBJ2-1; 10 nucleotides agree with TRBD1. The CDR3 length is 14 residues. The trim removed 4 bases at V and 6 bases at J, leaving 3 bases unmatched. CDR1 LGHDT and CDR2 YNNKEL come from the germline V gene (reference sequence).

This chain uses TRBV10-3 with TRBJ1-2; no firm D call. V lost 0 bases, J lost 13 bases, and 18 bases lay in between. The V gene's germline CDR1 is ENHRY and CDR2 SYGVKD. The CDR3 loop spans 14 amino acids. CDR3 in amino acids: CAISESFGPPLVTF. The CDR3 DNA reads TGTGCCATCAGTGAGTCGTTCGGCCCGCCGTTGGTCACCTTC.

This chain connects TRBV25-1 to TRBJ1-3; no firm D call. With 2 bases removed from V and 7 bases from J, the gap between germline ends came to 15 bases. CDR3 length: 15 residues. Looked up from germline, CDR1 is MGHDK and CDR2 is SYGVNS. CDR3 in DNA: TGTGCCAGCAGTGAACCGGGCCCCGGGTCGAACACCATATATTTT. This encodes CASSEPGPGSNTIYF.

The chain joins TRBV19 to TRBJ2-3; 7 bases map to TRBD2. From germline, CDR1 is LNHDA and CDR2 SQIVND (reference sequence). The J segment lost 2 bases and the V segment lost 9 bases, leaving 8 bases of the junction unmatched. The CDR3 covers 14 residues. In DNA, the CDR3 is TGTGCCAGCCAGACTAGCCCGGCCACAGATACGCAGTATTTT. Protein sequence: CASQTSPATDTQYF.

This chain links TRBV19 with TRBJ2-1; D could derive from TRBD1 or TRBD2 (5 bases each). The germline gives CDR1 LNHDA, CDR2 SQIVND (reference sequence). This CDR3 has 13 amino acids. Trimming shortened V by 4 bases and J by 8 bases, and 12 bases separated the two germline ends. CDR3 residues: CASSTGTGDEQFF. CDR3 sequence (DNA): TGTGCCAGTAGTACTGGGACCGGGGATGAGCAGTTCTTC.

The chain recombines TRBV20-1 with TRBJ2-3; D is ambiguous. Germline lookup yields CDR1 DFQATT and CDR2 SNEGSKA (reference sequence). The CDR3 spans 13 residues. V lost 3 bases, J lost 1 base, and 8 bases lay in between. Here the CDR3 DNA reads TGCAGTGCTAGTTATTTTCGCACAGATACGCAGTATTTT. Protein: CSASYFRTDTQYF.

This chain links TRBV6-1 with TRBJ1-3; D not resolved. Germline loops: CDR1 MNHNS, CDR2 SASEGT. Trimming removed 0 bases from V and 0 bases from J, with 9 bases in between. The CDR3 is 16 amino acids. CDR3 DNA sequence: TGTGCCAGCAGTGAAGCGTGGGCCTACTCTGGAAACACCATATATTTT. Translation: CASSEAWAYSGNTIYF.

V usage is TRBV30 and J usage is TRBJ2-1; 9 bases match TRBD2. This CDR3 has 18 amino acids. The ends lost 0 bases at V and 0 bases at J; junction bases unmatched: 9. CDR1 and CDR2 from the germline V gene are GTSNPN and SVGIG (reference sequence). In DNA form, the CDR3 reads TGTGCCTGGAGTGTACAAGCGGGGGGATGGGGCTCCTACAATGAGCAGTTCTTC. This sequence encodes CAWSVQAGGWGSYNEQFF.

The genes are TRBV19 and TRBJ2-5; either TRBD1 or TRBD2 may supply D (5 bases each). CDR1 LNHDA and CDR2 SQIVND come from the germline V gene (reference sequence). The CDR3 extends over 15 amino acids. With 5 bases removed from V and 2 bases from J, the gap between germline ends came to 15 bases. CDR3 bases: TGTGCCAGTAGTTTCTCCGCCGGGACGCAAGAGACCCAGTACTTC. Residues: CASSFSAGTQETQYF.

This clonotype occurred once. The V call is TRBV2, the J call TRBJ2-1; 12 nucleotides align to TRBD2. The CDR3 length is 16 residues. Germline V lookup: CDR1 SNHLY, CDR2 FYNNEI. V was clipped by 6 bases and J by 4 bases; unmatched bases: 7. This CDR3 reads CASREGLAGDYNEQFF. The CDR3 bases are TGTGCCAGCAGGGAGGGACTAGCGGGTGATTACAATGAGCAGTTCTTC.

The CDR3 sequence: CASSWTSGSDTQYF. The CDR3 nucleotides are TGTGCCAGTAGTTGGACTAGCGGTTCAGATACGCAGTATTTT. The rearrangement links TRBV19 to TRBJ2-3, with TRBD2 identical over 10 bases. The ends lost 5 bases at V and 4 bases at J; junction bases unmatched: 3. CDR1 is LNHDA and CDR2 is SQIVND in the germline V gene (reference sequence). This CDR3 has 14 residues.

The genes are TRBV2 and TRBJ2-7; a possible D gene is TRBD2 (5 bases). The V gene's germline CDR1 is SNHLY and CDR2 FYNNEI. The V and J ends lost 5 bases and 5 bases respectively, with 10 bases between them. This CDR3 comprises 12 residues. For the CDR3, the DNA is TGTGCCAGCAGTCAGTGGGGAGACGAGCAGTACTTC. Amino acids: CASSQWGDEQYF.

The rearrangement links TRBV20-1 to TRBJ2-7, with 9 bases aligning to TRBD1. Trimming at V came to 3 bases and at J to 4 bases, leaving 13 bases not matched to a gene. The germline CDR1 and CDR2 sequences are DFQATT and SNEGSKA (reference sequence). This CDR3 is built from 16 residues. The CDR3 nucleotides are TGCAGTGCTAGGCCACCGGTAAGGACAGGGGTTTACGAGCAGTACTTC. Encoded protein: CSARPPVRTGVYEQYF.

The chain has TRBV10-3 and TRBJ1-4; D gene uncertain. The germline V gene encodes CDR1 ENHRY and CDR2 SYGVKD. CDR3 length equals 12 residues. The V end was cut by 4 bases, the J end by 6 bases, with 6 bases between. The CDR3 region has the DNA TGTGCCATCAGTGTGGGTGATGAAAAACTGTTTTTT. This codes for CAISVGDEKLFF.

The chain couples TRBV7-2 to TRBJ1-6; D possibly corresponds to TRBD1 (5 bases). V lost 0 bases to trimming and J lost 11 bases, with 14 bases between them. The CDR3 is 15 residues long. Germline lookup yields CDR1 SGHTA and CDR2 FQGNSA. CDR3 protein: CASSLAWGRGPPLHF. Written as DNA, the CDR3 is TGTGCCAGCAGCTTAGCGTGGGGGAGAGGGCCACCCCTCCACTTT.

This clonotype was counted a single time. V usage is TRBV10-3 and J usage is TRBJ2-1, with D tentatively TRBD2 (7 bases). The germline V gene has CDR1 ENHRY and CDR2 SYGVKD. Trimming left V 5 bases short and J 8 bases short, with 16 bases between. The CDR3 spans 14 residues. CDR3 protein: CAISRTGGGDEQFF. CDR3 DNA sequence: TGTGCCATCAGTAGAACAGGCGGGGGCGATGAGCAGTTCTTC.

The sample holds one count of this clonotype. This chain links TRBV10-3 with TRBJ2-5, with D perhaps matching TRBD2 (6 bases). The germline CDR1 and CDR2 sequences are ENHRY and SYGVKD. The CDR3 sequence is 15 residues long. Trimming cost V 2 bases and J 1 base, with 11 bases left between them. The CDR3 coding sequence is TGTGCCATCAGTGAGAAGACTAGTCTCCAAGAGACCCAGTACTTC. This gives the protein CAISEKTSLQETQYF.

The V gene is TRBV7-9, the J gene TRBJ2-7; D is ambiguous. Germline V gene data show CDR1 as SEHNR and CDR2 as FQNEAQ (reference sequence). V gave up 2 bases and J gave up 5 bases, with 7 bases separating them. There are 12 residues in the CDR3. The CDR3 region is CASSLSQDEQYF. The CDR3 DNA follows: TGTGCCAGCAGCTTAAGTCAGGACGAGCAGTACTTC.

The genes are TRBV2 and TRBJ1-1, with D tentatively TRBD1 (5 bases). The V gene lost 1 base and the J gene lost 1 base, with 13 bases spanning the gap. The CDR3 covers 16 residues. Germline V gene sequence: CDR1 SNHLY, CDR2 FYNNEI. CDR3: CASSEVGAAPNTEAFF. For the CDR3, the DNA is TGTGCCAGCAGTGAAGTCGGGGCCGCCCCGAACACTGAAGCTTTCTTT.

This clonotype has just one count. The chain joins TRBV27 to TRBJ2-5, with 7 bases lining up with TRBD2. CDR1 is MNHEY, CDR2 SMNVEV, per germline (reference sequence). The CDR3 sequence is 12 residues long. Unmatched junction bases numbered 5, after V lost 8 bases and J lost 5 bases. In nucleotides, the CDR3 is TGTGCCAGCGGCCGGGGAGGGGAGACCCAGTACTTC. It yields the protein CASGRGGETQYF.

The chain uses TRBV29-1 and TRBJ2-3; D is possibly TRBD2 (5 bases). CDR1 and CDR2 (germline): SQVTM, ANQGSEA. V lost 4 bases and J 6 bases, leaving 14 bases between the germline ends. The CDR3 has 13 amino acids. This chain's CDR3 is CSVGLLARDTQYF. The CDR3, as DNA: TGCAGCGTTGGCTTGCTAGCACGGGATACGCAGTATTTT.

The rearrangement joins TRBV3-1 to TRBJ1-1; D uncertain. The CDR3 contains 15 residues. V lost 4 bases and J 1 base, leaving 13 bases between the germline ends. CDR1 and CDR2 from the germline V gene are LGHDT and YNNKEL (reference sequence). CDR3: CASSRPVRGNTEAFF. As DNA, the CDR3 is TGTGCCAGCAGCCGACCGGTGCGGGGGAACACTGAAGCTTTCTTT.

V usage is TRBV14 and J usage is TRBJ2-2; no reliable D call. Germline V lookup: CDR1 SGHDN, CDR2 FVKESK. V lost 4 bases to trimming and J lost 6 bases, with 12 bases between them. The CDR3 contains 14 residues. CDR3 sequence: CASSLVLGPGELFF. CDR3 coding DNA: TGTGCCAGCAGCCTTGTATTGGGCCCCGGGGAGCTGTTTTTT.

The chain combines TRBV7-9 with TRBJ1-5; 7 bases fit TRBD1. The CDR3 sequence is 16 residues long. Trimming removed 4 bases from V and 0 bases from J; junction bases left unmatched: 6. Germline loops: CDR1 SEHNR, CDR2 FQNEAQ (reference sequence). CDR3 loop: CASSSQTGPSNQPQHF. CDR3 sequence (DNA): TGTGCCAGCAGCTCTCAGACAGGGCCTAGCAATCAGCCCCAGCATTTT.

J is TRBJ1-4 and V is TRBV6-5; TRBD1 agrees at 9 bases. The CDR3 totals 15 residues. CDR1 is MNHEY, CDR2 SVGAGI, per germline. V shed 5 bases and J 7 bases; nucleotides not matched to a gene: 8. In nucleotides, the CDR3 is TGTGCCAGCAGTATAGGACAGGGGATAGGTGAAAAACTGTTTTTT. Its translation: CASSIGQGIGEKLFF.

This clonotype was picked up a small number of times. The chain uses TRBV27 and TRBJ2-7, with 9 bases aligning to TRBD2. The length of the CDR3 is 13 residues. The V gene end was trimmed by 8 bases and the J gene end by 5 bases; junction bases not matched to a gene: 7. In germline, CDR1 is MNHEY, CDR2 SMNVEV (reference sequence). This CDR3 is CASGAGGLNEQYF. The CDR3 DNA reads as TGTGCCAGCGGCGCGGGGGGGCTGAACGAGCAGTACTTC.

V is TRBV12-3 or TRBV12-4 and J is TRBJ1-6; D is uncertain. CDR3 length equals 14 residues. Trimming took 4 bases from V and 0 from J, leaving 4 bases between them. The CDR3 DNA is TGTGCCAGCAGTTGGGCCTCCTATAATTCACCCCTCCACTTT. As protein: CASSWASYNSPLHF.

This clonotype was counted once. This chain joins TRBV14 and TRBJ2-7; TRBD2 aligns across 8 bases. Trimming took 4 bases from V and 3 from J; bases not matched to a gene: 5. This CDR3 is 14 amino acids long. Germline values: CDR1 SGHDN, CDR2 FVKESK. CDR3 protein: CASSPGGIYYEQYF. Here the CDR3 DNA reads TGTGCCAGCAGCCCGGGGGGGATCTACTACGAGCAGTACTTC.